The clone carrying this TCR beta chain occurred a few times. Antigen: not known. The junction departs from the called germline gene at one end, perhaps through a read error. Each donor's blood draw was roughly 10 milliliters of peripheral blood. The CDR3 consists of 11 residues. CDR1 is SQVTM and CDR2 is ANQGSEA in the germline V gene. Using a J-beta primer mix together with a sample-barcoded 5' primer, a second PCR was run for roughly 6 to 11 cycles. TCRdb passed the 5' RACE reads through MiXCR, listing each CDR3 protein once. Among approximately 1,700,000 distinct CDR3 sequences listed, about two fifths were seen once. This sample is drawn from a study of blood T cells in healthy people across ages. Points from the study as a whole: Using unsorted PBMCs precluded a conclusive naive versus antigen-experienced comparison.

The TCR originated in a human donor in good health. The chain recombines TRBV29-1 with TRBJ1-2; D ambiguous. The specimen was blood. The CDR3 loop is CSAEDIYGYTF. The DNA of the CDR3 is TGCAGCGCTGAAGATATCTATGGCTACACCTTC.